The 7 T cell receptor beta chains reported below all come from one sample, sequenced in a study of cytomegalovirus exposure and HLA in healthy donors. PCR was performed using 60 Vbeta and 13 Jbeta primers. Repertoires were generated with immunoSEQ multiplex PCR, while TCRdb's copy carries only in-frame clones and drops some. The sample records 45,000 to 65,000 clones, more than 65% being singletons. The sample taken for sequencing was PBMCs. These receptors were collected from a woman aged 18-30 years in good health and CMV-seronegative.

Remarks on this clone: The sample holds other DNA sequences that translate to the same CDR3. V is TRBV4-1 and J is TRBJ1-4; D unresolved. The CDR3 has 12 amino acids. The V and J ends lost 1 base and 8 bases respectively, with 5 bases between them. Germline CDR1 reads MGHRA; CDR2 reads YSYEKL. CDR3 bases: TGCGCCAGCAGCCAAGCCTACGAAAAACTGTTTTTT. This encodes CASSQAYEKLFF.

This sequence joins TRBV14 and TRBJ1-4; a weak D match, TRBD1 (6 bases). With 4 bases removed from V and 8 bases from J, the gap between germline ends came to 14 bases. This CDR3 contains 14 residues. CDR1 is SGHDN and CDR2 is FVKESK in the germline V gene. The CDR3 loop is CASSPGQFREKLFF. The CDR3, as DNA: TGTGCCAGCAGCCCCGGACAGTTTCGGGAAAAACTGTTTTTT. The full variable domain, in which reference TRBV14 and TRBJ1-4 provide the parts outside the CDR3, is EAGVTQFPSHSVIEKGQTVTLRCDPISGHDNLYWYRRVMGKEIKFLLHFVKESKQDESGMPNNRFLAERTGGTYSTLKVQPAELEDSGVYFCASSPGQFREKLFFGSGTQLSVL.

The genes are TRBV19 and TRBJ2-4, with a possible D match to TRBD1 (5 bases). This CDR3 region has 14 residues. Germline values: CDR1 LNHDA, CDR2 SQIVND (reference sequence). The V gene lost 6 bases and the J gene lost 12 bases, with 21 bases spanning the gap. The CDR3 sequence is CASSTPQSLDSQYF. As DNA, the CDR3 is TGTGCCAGTAGCACCCCGCAGTCCCTAGACAGTCAGTACTTC.

The chain joins TRBV10-3 to TRBJ2-5, with 7 bases lining up with TRBD1. The CDR3 is 13 residues long. The germline V gene has CDR1 ENHRY and CDR2 SYGVKD. V gave up 4 bases and J gave up 1 base; unmatched junction bases: 0. The CDR3 is CAISGQGQETQYF. The DNA for the CDR3 is TGTGCCATCAGTGGACAGGGCCAAGAGACCCAGTACTTC.

Here the CDR3 DNA reads TGTGCCAGCAGCCCTGTTGGTCAGGGTTCAGGAAACACCATATATTTT. It yields the protein CASSPVGQGSGNTIYF. The rearrangement links TRBV7-8 to TRBJ1-3, with D possibly being TRBD1 (5 bases). CDR1 SGHVS and CDR2 FQNEAQ come from the germline V gene. This CDR3 has 16 amino acids. Trimming took off 5 bases at V and 4 bases at J, with 18 bases between the two ends. The complete variable domain, with remaining parts taken from reference TRBV7-8 and TRBJ1-3, reads GAGVSQSPRYKVAKRGQDVALRCDPISGHVSLFWYQQALGQGPEFLTYFQNEAQLDKSGLPSDRFFAERPEGSVSTLKIQRTQQEDSAVYLCASSPVGQGSGNTIYFGEGSWLTVV.

The V gene is TRBV28, the J gene TRBJ1-2; 7 bases are shared with TRBD1. The trim removed 6 bases at V and 5 bases at J, leaving 15 bases unmatched. The CDR3 sequence is 16 residues long. Germline V CDR1 and CDR2: MDHEN, SYDVKM. The CDR3 here is CASSLGLGQTPYGYTF. The CDR3 bases are TGTGCCAGCAGCCTCGGGTTGGGACAGACACCTTATGGCTACACCTTC.

The chain combines TRBV28 with TRBJ2-1, with D tentatively TRBD1 (7 bases). Germline V gene sequence: CDR1 MDHEN, CDR2 SYDVKM. The CDR3 covers 13 residues. The germline V and J ends were trimmed by 4 bases and 9 bases, with 13 bases remaining between them. For the CDR3, the DNA is TGTGCCAGCAGTTATGGGACAGCGGGTGAGCAGTTCTTC. Amino acid sequence: CASSYGTAGEQFF. Supplemented by reference TRBV28 and TRBJ2-1, the full variable domain reads DVKVTQSSRYLVKRTGEKVFLECVQDMDHENMFWYRQDPGLGLRLIYFSYDVKMKEKGDIPEGYSVSREKKERFSLILESASTNQTSMYLCASSYGTAGEQFFGPGTRLTVL.